The rows below give T cell receptor beta chains drawn from one sample of a study of STAT3 mutations in large granular lymphocyte leukemia. TCRdb's table, derived via immunoSEQ multiplex PCR, lists solely in-frame clones and lacks some. The sample holds over a thousand clones, approximately 71% seen once. Sequencing used peripheral blood mononuclear cells. These receptors were obtained from a woman between 65 and 79 years old with T-cell large granular lymphocyte leukemia. Some clones in this sample may be carry-over from other donors' samples. The CDR3 runs from the conserved cysteine through the conserved F or W. Fields, in order: V gene, clone size, J gene, D gene, CDR3 DNA, CDR3 protein. D genes are given only for firm matches. Clone size is given for some rows only: seen once, a few or many times, or a class if the clone is expanded.

V: TRBV29-1; size: -; J: TRBJ1-1; D: -; DNA: TGCAGCGGAGCAGGGAACACTGAAGCTTTCTTT; CDR3: CSGAGNTEAFF
V: TRBV7-9; size: once; J: TRBJ2-1; D: TRBD1; DNA: TGTGCCAGCAGCTTGCCGACGACAGGGGGCGTTGGTAGGAATGAGCAGTTCTTC; CDR3: CASSLPTTGGVGRNEQFF
V: TRBV28; size: -; J: TRBJ1-5; D: -; DNA: TGTGCCAGCAGACTCCCGGGAGTCAATCAGCCCCAGCATTTT; CDR3: CASRLPGVNQPQHF
V: TRBV5-3; size: -; J: TRBJ2-7; D: TRBD2; DNA: TGTGCCAGAAGCTTGGGTCTAGCGGGGAGTTACGAGCAGTACTTC; CDR3: CARSLGLAGSYEQYF
V: TRBV5-1; size: -; J: TRBJ2-1; D: TRBD2; DNA: TGCGCCAGCAGCTTCCAGCGGGAGGGCAATGAGCAGTTCTTC; CDR3: CASSFQREGNEQFF
V: TRBV4-1; size: -; J: TRBJ2-1; D: -; DNA: TGCGCCAGCAGCCCCGAGAGGACTGAGGCCAATGAGCAGTTCTTC; CDR3: CASSPERTEANEQFF
V: TRBV5-1; size: -; J: TRBJ1-2; D: TRBD1; DNA: TGCGCCAGCAGCTTGGGGGACAGTCGTACCTATGGCTACACCTTC; CDR3: CASSLGDSRTYGYTF
V: TRBV7-3; size: -; J: TRBJ1-4; D: -; DNA: TGTGCCAGCAGCTTAGGACCAGATGCCTCAGGAAAACTGTTTTTT; CDR3: CASSLGPDASGKLFF
V: TRBV27; size: few; J: TRBJ1-2; D: TRBD1; DNA: TGTGCCAGCAGTCCACCAGGGGGAAATGGCTACACCTTC; CDR3: CASSPPGGNGYTF
V: TRBV7-9; size: -; J: TRBJ1-5; D: TRBD1; DNA: TGTGCCAGCAGCTTGGGGACAGGGGCGCTTCAGCCCCAGCATTTT; CDR3: CASSLGTGALQPQHF
V: TRBV5-1; size: -; J: TRBJ2-7; D: -; DNA: TGCGCCAGCAGCTTATACGGGAGCTCCTACGAGCAGTACTTC; CDR3: CASSLYGSSYEQYF
V: TRBV20-1; size: -; J: TRBJ2-7; D: TRBD1; DNA: TGCAGTGCTGTTACAGGGGGCGAGCAGTACTTC; CDR3: CSAVTGGEQYF
V: TRBV6-5; size: -; J: TRBJ1-1; D: TRBD1; DNA: TGTGCCAGCAGTTATAGGGGACAGGGGACCACTGAAGCTTTCTTT; CDR3: CASSYRGQGTTEAFF
V: TRBV5-4; size: once; J: TRBJ1-2; D: -; DNA: TGTGCCAGCAGTTATCCGGACAGTGGATATGGCTACACCTTC; CDR3: CASSYPDSGYGYTF
V: TRBV7-9; size: few; J: TRBJ2-1; D: TRBD2; DNA: TGTGCCAGCACCCCCGCGGGACTAGCGGGAAGTGAGCAGTTCTTC; CDR3: CASTPAGLAGSEQFF
V: TRBV11-2; size: once; J: TRBJ2-7; D: -; DNA: TGTGCCAGCAGCTTAAAAGGACTCCGGACGGACGAGCAGTACTTC; CDR3: CASSLKGLRTDEQYF
V: TRBV30; size: -; J: TRBJ2-7; D: TRBD1; DNA: TGTGCCTGGTCGGGACAGGGGTTAAACTACGAGCAGTACTTC; CDR3: CAWSGQGLNYEQYF
V: TRBV18; size: -; J: TRBJ2-7; D: TRBD1; DNA: TGTGCCAGCTCACCCGGGACAGACGAGCAGTACTTC; CDR3: CASSPGTDEQYF
V: TRBV30; size: -; J: TRBJ2-1; D: -; DNA: TGTGCCTGGAGTGATGGAGCGGAGGCTCACAATGAGCAGTTCTTC; CDR3: CAWSDGAEAHNEQFF
V: TRBV6-6; size: -; J: TRBJ1-2; D: -; DNA: TGTGCCAGCAGTAACCCGGGACAACGGAATGGCTACACCTTC; CDR3: CASSNPGQRNGYTF
V: TRBV7-9; size: -; J: TRBJ2-5; D: TRBD2; DNA: TGTGCCAGCAGCTTAGCGGGAGGGCAAGAGACCCAGTACTTC; CDR3: CASSLAGGQETQYF
V: TRBV2; size: -; J: TRBJ1-2; D: TRBD1; DNA: TGTGCCAGCAGTGAAGCGCGAAAGGGGGCGGATGGCTACACCTTC; CDR3: CASSEARKGADGYTF
V: TRBV12-5; size: -; J: TRBJ2-1; D: -; DNA: TGTGCTAGTGGCCCCTTGGGCGGAGTTGAGCAGTTCTTC; CDR3: CASGPLGGVEQFF
V: TRBV6-5; size: -; J: TRBJ1-2; D: TRBD1; DNA: TGTGCCAGCAGTTACGGGGACAGGGCAGAGGGCTACACCTTC; CDR3: CASSYGDRAEGYTF
V: TRBV7-9; size: -; J: TRBJ1-2; D: -; DNA: TGTGCCAGCAGCTTATATTCGACGCCGGGTACTTATGGCTACACCTTC; CDR3: CASSLYSTPGTYGYTF
V: TRBV7-8; size: large; J: TRBJ2-5; D: -; DNA: TGTGCCAGCAGCTCGCCGGGGGACGGCCGGGAGACCCAGTACTTC; CDR3: CASSSPGDGRETQYF
V: TRBV7-9; size: -; J: TRBJ1-5; D: -; DNA: TGTGCCAGCAGCTTGGAGACAGTCAATCAGCCCCAGCATTTT; CDR3: CASSLETVNQPQHF
V: TRBV30; size: -; J: TRBJ1-2; D: -; DNA: TGTGCCTGGAGTGTAGGTCGGGGATTAGGGGGCTACACCTTC; CDR3: CAWSVGRGLGGYTF
V: TRBV11-3; size: large; J: TRBJ2-2; D: -; DNA: TGTGCCAGCAGCTTAGTTTGGGGCAGGGCGAACACCGGGGAGCTGTTTTTT; CDR3: CASSLVWGRANTGELFF
V: TRBV6-6; size: -; J: TRBJ2-5; D: TRBD2; DNA: TGTGCCAGCAGTTTCTCCGGGACTAGCGGGGGCATAACCCAGTACTTC; CDR3: CASSFSGTSGGITQYF
V: TRBV5-5; size: -; J: TRBJ2-5; D: -; DNA: TGTGCCAGCGGATCTGGAACAGAGACCCAGTACTTC; CDR3: CASGSGTETQYF
V: TRBV5-4; size: -; J: TRBJ1-1; D: -; DNA: TGTGCCAGCAGCCTAGGGACCGGGTGGCTCCCGGGAGCTTTCTTT; CDR3: CASSLGTGWLPGAFF
V: TRBV5-1; size: -; J: TRBJ1-2; D: -; DNA: TGCGCCAGCAGCTTGGCCCCGGGATTTAACTATGGCTACACCTTC; CDR3: CASSLAPGFNYGYTF
V: TRBV19; size: few; J: TRBJ1-5; D: -; DNA: TGTGCCAGTAGTAGCGGGGTACGTCAGCCCCAGCATTTT; CDR3: CASSSGVRQPQHF
V: TRBV18; size: -; J: TRBJ1-4; D: -; DNA: TGTGCCAGCTCACCACCAGCGGGGGAGGTAGAAAAACTGTTTTTT; CDR3: CASSPPAGEVEKLFF
V: TRBV7-9; size: once; J: TRBJ2-7; D: -; DNA: TGTGCCAGCAGCTCGCCCCCCGGGACGGCCTCCTACGAGCAGTACTTC; CDR3: CASSSPPGTASYEQYF
V: TRBV5-1; size: large; J: TRBJ2-6; D: TRBD1; DNA: TGCGCCAGCAGCTGGGGGCCCGGGACAGGGGGACCTGGGGCCAACGTCCTGACTTTC; CDR3: CASSWGPGTGGPGANVLTF
V: TRBV10-3; size: once; J: TRBJ2-1; D: TRBD1; DNA: TGTGCCATCAATGAGGGGACAGGACGATTAAACTACAATGAGCAGTTCTTC; CDR3: CAINEGTGRLNYNEQFF
V: TRBV6-5; size: -; J: TRBJ1-1; D: -; DNA: TGTGCCAGCAGTTACGGTCAGCGGAACACTGAAGCTTTCTTT; CDR3: CASSYGQRNTEAFF
V: TRBV14; size: -; J: TRBJ1-2; D: -; DNA: TGTGCCAGCAGCCCGGACTTTGCTAACTATGGCTACACCTTC; CDR3: CASSPDFANYGYTF
V: TRBV6-6; size: once; J: TRBJ2-7; D: -; DNA: TGTGCCAGCAGTTACGGGGTGAACTCCTACGAGCAGTACTTC; CDR3: CASSYGVNSYEQYF
V: TRBV30; size: once; J: TRBJ2-5; D: TRBD2; DNA: TGTGCCTGGAGTCCGGGACTAGCGGGAGCCCAAGAGACCCAGTACTTC; CDR3: CAWSPGLAGAQETQYF
V: TRBV7-6; size: large; J: TRBJ2-5; D: -; DNA: TGTGCCAGCAGCTTACCGAGTCCCGAATCACACGGGACCCAGTACTTC; CDR3: CASSLPSPESHGTQYF
V: TRBV4-3; size: -; J: TRBJ1-1; D: TRBD1; DNA: TGCGCCAGCAGCCCCGGGACAGCGAACACTGAAGCTTTCTTT; CDR3: CASSPGTANTEAFF
V: TRBV7-9; size: -; J: TRBJ2-7; D: TRBD1; DNA: TGTGCCAGCAGCCTCCGGACAGGGGACTCCTACGAGCAGTACTTC; CDR3: CASSLRTGDSYEQYF
V: TRBV5-5; size: -; J: TRBJ2-7; D: -; DNA: TGTGCCAGCAGGGAAAGCTGGACTCAGGGCTACGAGCAGTACTTC; CDR3: CASRESWTQGYEQYF
V: TRBV6-1; size: few; J: TRBJ2-7; D: -; DNA: TGTGCCAGCAGTGACCCGGGGCAGGGGAGCTCCTACGAGCAGTACTTC; CDR3: CASSDPGQGSSYEQYF
V: TRBV5-1; size: -; J: TRBJ1-2; D: -; DNA: TGCGCCAGCAGCTTGGAACGGAACTATGGCTACACCTTC; CDR3: CASSLERNYGYTF
V: TRBV6-5; size: -; J: TRBJ1-1; D: -; DNA: TGTGCCAGCAGTTCCCTATCACAGGGTCAAGCTTTCTTT; CDR3: CASSSLSQGQAFF